This TCR beta chain was obtained from a study of T cells in Graves' hyperthyroidism and ophthalmopathy. Amplification yielded TCR beta CDR3 regions, with RNA transcripts as the source. HTBI primers were used for first-round RT-PCR of the TCR CDR3. TCRdb used MiXCR to reprocess the multiplex PCR reads, holding one entry per CDR3 protein. The table has about 270,000 distinct CDR3 sequences, about 20% seen once; the top ten hold 50% to 75%. Using more than 7.5 ml of fresh peripheral blood, PBMCs were prepared. Trimming left V 0 bases short and J 2 bases short, with 8 bases between. The CDR3 sequence is 14 residues long. Per germline, CDR1 MGHRA and CDR2 YSYEKL.

The sequencing input was blood. This chain connects TRBV4-1 to TRBJ2-7; D uncertain. The sequence was obtained from a man between 25 and 39 years old with Graves' ophthalmopathy. The CDR3 DNA reads TGCGCCAGCAGCCAAGAAATCGGCCCCTACGAGCAGTACTTC. This encodes CASSQEIGPYEQYF.